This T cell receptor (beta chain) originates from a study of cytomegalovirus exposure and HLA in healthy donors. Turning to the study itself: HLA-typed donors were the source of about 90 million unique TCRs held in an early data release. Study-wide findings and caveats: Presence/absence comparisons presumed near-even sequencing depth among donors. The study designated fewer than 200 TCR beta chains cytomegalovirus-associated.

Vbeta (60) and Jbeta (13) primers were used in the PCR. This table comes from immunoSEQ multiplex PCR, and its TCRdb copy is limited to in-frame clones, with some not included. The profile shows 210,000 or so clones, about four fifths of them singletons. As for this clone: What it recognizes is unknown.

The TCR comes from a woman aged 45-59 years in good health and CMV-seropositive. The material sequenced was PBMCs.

The CDR3 spells CASGDRMNTEAFF. CDR3 coding DNA: TGTGCCAGCGGTGACAGAATGAACACTGAAGCTTTCTTT. The chain is built from TRBV6-5 and TRBJ1-1; maybe TRBD1 (5 bases). Germline loops: CDR1 MNHEY, CDR2 SVGAGI. Trimming took 8 bases from V and 0 from J, leaving 10 bases between them. This CDR3 comprises 13 residues.